This is a list of T cell receptor beta chains from one sample in a study of shared clonotypes between healthy human individuals. Libraries were prepared by immunoSEQ multiplex PCR; TCRdb keeps only in-frame clonotypes and omits some of them. The sample holds roughly 650,000 clones, about 96% seen once. Source material: naive CD8+ T cells sorted from blood. All receptors derive from a woman in her twenties or thirties in good health. Each CDR3 is given with its conserved first and last residue. Each record gives: clone size, J gene, D gene, V gene, CDR3 DNA, CDR3 protein. D genes are given only for firm matches. Rows may omit the clone size; those that give it use once, few, many or a size class.

>.|TRBJ1-1|.|TRBV27
TGTGCCAGCAGTCCTGGGACACCCAGCACTGAAGCTTTCTTT
CASSPGTPSTEAFF
>.|TRBJ2-1|.|TRBV5-6
TGTGCCAGCAGTCAAAAGGGTAACAATGAGCAGTTCTTC
CASSQKGNNEQFF
>few|TRBJ1-2|.|TRBV4-1
TGCGCCAGCAGGGACCGATACTATGGCTACACCTTC
CASRDRYYGYTF
>.|TRBJ2-7|.|TRBV27
TGTGCCAGCCGCAGCAGGGTAGGCGTCTACGAGCAGTACTTC
CASRSRVGVYEQYF
>.|TRBJ2-3|.|TRBV4-1
TGCGCCAGCAGCCAAGTCTTCGGGACGACAGATACGCAGTATTTT
CASSQVFGTTDTQYF
>once|TRBJ1-1|.|TRBV9
TGTGCCAGCTCGGAGGGGGGGAACACTGAAGCTTTCTTT
CASSEGGNTEAFF
>.|TRBJ2-4|TRBD2|TRBV28
TGTGCCAGCAGTTTAGGACTAGCGGGAACCAAAAACATTCAGTACTTC
CASSLGLAGTKNIQYF
>.|TRBJ2-1|TRBD2|TRBV6-1
TGTGCCAGCAGTGAAGCTACGGGACTAGCGTCTAATGAGCAGTTCTTC
CASSEATGLASNEQFF
>.|TRBJ2-7|.|TRBV7-8
TGTGCCAGCAGCTTTTATGGGTACGAGCAGTACTTC
CASSFYGYEQYF
>.|TRBJ1-3|TRBD1|TRBV12-5
TGTGCTAGTGGACGGGACAGCTTGGCCCTCTACTCTGGAAACACCATATATTTT
CASGRDSLALYSGNTIYF
>.|TRBJ2-1|.|TRBV6-5
TGTGCCAGCAGTCGTGACAGTAATGAGCAGTTCTTC
CASSRDSNEQFF
>.|TRBJ1-1|.|TRBV27
TGTGCCAGCAGTTTAGGACCCCTCACTGAAGCTTTCTTT
CASSLGPLTEAFF
>.|TRBJ2-2|.|TRBV27
TGTGCCAGCAGTTACCCCCCCGGGGAGCTGTTTTTT
CASSYPPGELFF
>.|TRBJ2-7|TRBD2|TRBV5-6
TGTGCCAGCAGCTCGGGACTAGCGGGAGTGCACGAGCAGTACTTC
CASSSGLAGVHEQYF
>.|TRBJ2-7|TRBD1|TRBV5-1
TGCGCCAGCAGCTGGACAGGCGAGGAGCAGTACTTC
CASSWTGEEQYF
>.|TRBJ2-7|.|TRBV28
TGTGCCAGCAGGAGGACGGGGAGCTCCTACGAGCAGTACTTC
CASRRTGSSYEQYF
>.|TRBJ2-5|TRBD2|TRBV2
TGTGCCAGCAGTGAAGTTTGGGGGGGACAAGAGACCCAGTACTTC
CASSEVWGGQETQYF
>.|TRBJ1-5|.|TRBV21-1
TGTGCCAGCACCTTGGACAGAAAGGAGGGCTACAATCAGCCCCAGCATTTT
CASTLDRKEGYNQPQHF
>.|TRBJ2-7|.|TRBV7-2
TGTGCCAGCAGCTGGACCGCCCGCGAGCAGTACTTC
CASSWTAREQYF
>.|TRBJ1-6|.|TRBV28
TGTGCCAGCAGCCCACCCGGGCCCCTCCACTTT
CASSPPGPLHF
>.|TRBJ2-1|.|TRBV27
TGTGCCAGCAGTTTAACCGGGTTCGGCTACAATGAGCAGTTCTTC
CASSLTGFGYNEQFF
>.|TRBJ2-1|.|TRBV7-6
TGTGCCAGCAGCCTACACTATGATGAGCAGTTCTTC
CASSLHYDEQFF
>.|TRBJ2-5|.|TRBV5-4
TGTGCCAGCAGCTTGGAGAGAAGTGAGACCCAGTACTTC
CASSLERSETQYF
>.|TRBJ2-7|.|TRBV11-3
TGTGCCAGCAGCTTTGGTCTTTTCTACGAGCAGTACTTC
CASSFGLFYEQYF
>.|TRBJ1-4|TRBD1|TRBV28
TGTGCCAGCAGTTTACAGACAGGGAGAAATGAAAAACTGTTTTTT
CASSLQTGRNEKLFF
>once|TRBJ2-3|TRBD2|TRBV29-1
TGCAGCGTTGAAGATCGGCAGGGGGGCAGACTAGCGGGAGATATCGGCACAGATACGCAGTATTTT
CSVEDRQGGRLAGDIGTDTQYF
>.|TRBJ2-1|.|TRBV10-3
TGTGCCATCAGTACCGAGGGCGCCTACAATGAGCAGTTCTTC
CAISTEGAYNEQFF
>.|TRBJ2-7|TRBD1|TRBV7-8
TGTGCCAGCAGTGAAATGACAGGCACAGGGGGGGAGCAGTACTTC
CASSEMTGTGGEQYF
>.|TRBJ2-7|TRBD1|TRBV6-1
TGTGCCAGCAGTGCCTTTGGGACAGCCACCTACGAGCAGTACTTC
CASSAFGTATYEQYF
>.|TRBJ2-1|TRBD2|TRBV27
TGTGCCAGCAGCCTGACTAGCGGGATGCTCACAGATGAGCAGTTCTTC
CASSLTSGMLTDEQFF
>.|TRBJ1-4|TRBD1|TRBV19
TGTGCCAGTAGTACTACAGGGGGGATTGAAAAACTGTTTTTT
CASSTTGGIEKLFF
>.|TRBJ2-2|.|TRBV27
TGTGCCAGCAGTTCCCCTTACATCGACAGATTAAACACCGGGGAGCTGTTTTTT
CASSSPYIDRLNTGELFF
>.|TRBJ2-7|.|TRBV5-1
TGCGCCAGCAGAGCGGACTACAACTACGAGCAGTACTTC
CASRADYNYEQYF
>.|TRBJ1-1|.|TRBV29-1
TGCAGCGTTGAAGGTTCGAGGGGAAGACAGATGAACACTGAAGCTTTCTTT
CSVEGSRGRQMNTEAFF
>once|TRBJ2-3|TRBD2|TRBV5-6
TGTGCCAGCAGCTCTAGCGGGAGATTTGATACGCAGTATTTT
CASSSSGRFDTQYF
>.|TRBJ1-4|.|TRBV7-9
TGTGCCAGCAGCTTAGACAGGGCCGTCTTGGAAAAACTGTTTTTT
CASSLDRAVLEKLFF
>.|TRBJ2-3|.|TRBV7-6
TGTGCCAGCAGCTTACCAGGGTTAAGCACAGATACGCAGTATTTT
CASSLPGLSTDTQYF
>.|TRBJ1-2|TRBD1|TRBV6-1
TGTGCCAGCAGTTCTAGGGGGACAGGTATTGGCTACACCTTC
CASSSRGTGIGYTF
>.|TRBJ2-7|.|TRBV13
TGTGCCAGCAGCCTCTCCTCCAGGGCCCCCTACGAGCAGTACTTC
CASSLSSRAPYEQYF
>once|TRBJ2-5|.|TRBV5-4
TGTGCCAGCAGCGACGGGGCGGAGGAGACCCAGTACTTC
CASSDGAEETQYF
>.|TRBJ2-7|.|TRBV7-9
TGTGCCAGCAGCTCCCACGTACAGGGCTACGAGCAGTACTTC
CASSSHVQGYEQYF
>.|TRBJ2-7|TRBD2|TRBV15
TGTGCCACCAGCAGAGCTGGACGACTAGCGAAGACCTACGAGCAGTACTTC
CATSRAGRLAKTYEQYF
>.|TRBJ1-1|.|TRBV6-4
TGTGCCAGCAGAGCAGTGGAAGGGTCGGGCACTGAAGCTTTCTTT
CASRAVEGSGTEAFF
>.|TRBJ2-5|.|TRBV7-9
TGTGCCAGCAGCTACCCTGAGGCGGACAGAGAAGAGACCCAGTACTTC
CASSYPEADREETQYF
>.|TRBJ2-1|TRBD2|TRBV7-6
TGTGCCAGCAAAATTAGCGGGTCCTACAATGAGCAGTTCTTC
CASKISGSYNEQFF
>.|TRBJ2-1|TRBD2|TRBV27
TGTGCCAGCAGTTTGGCTAGCGGGATCTACAATGAGCAGTTCTTC
CASSLASGIYNEQFF
>.|TRBJ2-1|TRBD1|TRBV27
TGTGCCAGCAGTCTCGACAGGGCCGCCCTCAATGAGCAGTTCTTC
CASSLDRAALNEQFF
>.|TRBJ2-7|.|TRBV15
TGTGCCACCAGCAACATTGGACCGAGCTCCTACGAGCAGTACTTC
CATSNIGPSSYEQYF
>.|TRBJ1-1|.|TRBV5-4
TGTGCCAGCAGCTCCCCGAGTGGGAACACTGAAGCTTTCTTT
CASSSPSGNTEAFF
>.|TRBJ2-1|TRBD2|TRBV10-3
TGTGCCATCAAGGGGACTAGTGGTAATGAGCAGTTCTTC
CAIKGTSGNEQFF
>.|TRBJ1-1|TRBD1|TRBV2
TGTGCCAGCAGTGAGAGACGGGACAGGGTCACCGCTGAAGCTTTCTTT
CASSERRDRVTAEAFF
>.|TRBJ2-1|.|TRBV2
TGTGCCAGCAGGTTAATGGGGGAGAGGTTTTACAATGAGCAGTTCTTC
CASRLMGERFYNEQFF
>.|TRBJ2-1|.|TRBV13
TGTGCCAGCAGAATCCAGGGTGGAAATGAGCAGTTCTTC
CASRIQGGNEQFF
>.|TRBJ2-7|TRBD2|TRBV11-2
TGTGCCAGCAGTATAACTAGCGCCCGCCCCGAGCAGTACTTC
CASSITSARPEQYF